Shown below are 9 T cell receptor beta chains from a single sample sequenced in a study of blood T cell repertoires in COVID-19. Repertoires were generated with immunoSEQ multiplex PCR, while TCRdb's copy carries only in-frame clones and drops some. The sample records 180,000 or so clones, approximately 83% being singletons. Specimen: peripheral blood. The receptors come from a man aged 55-75 years with acute or convalescent COVID-19.

The rearrangement uses TRBV6-4 and TRBJ1-4; D gene uncertain. The V gene's germline CDR1 is MRHNA and CDR2 SNTAGT. The ends were cut back, 3 bases at V and 0 bases at J, with 5 bases in the middle. This CDR3 is 14 amino acids long. Written as DNA, the CDR3 is TGTGCCAGCAGTGAATCGGCAACTAATGAAAAACTGTTTTTT. It is translated as CASSESATNEKLFF.

The V call is TRBV11-2, the J call TRBJ2-7, with TRBD1 identical over 7 bases. The V gene's germline CDR1 is SGHAT and CDR2 FQNNGV. This CDR3 contains 15 residues. V lost 7 bases and J lost 2; bases outside the gene matches: 11. The CDR3 DNA reads as TGTGCCAGCAACGACCCCCGGGACAGTACCTACGAGCAGTACTTC. Amino acids: CASNDPRDSTYEQYF.

This chain connects TRBV24-1 to TRBJ2-1; D might be TRBD2 (5 bases). CDR1 is KGHDR, CDR2 SFDVKD, per germline. This CDR3 is 13 amino acids long. With 9 bases removed from V and 0 bases from J, the gap between germline ends came to 8 bases. CDR3 DNA: TGTGCCACCCGGGGATACTCCTACAATGAGCAGTTCTTC. As protein: CATRGYSYNEQFF.

This sequence joins TRBV5-4 and TRBJ2-4; maybe TRBD1 (5 bases). The CDR3 length is 15 residues. Germline values: CDR1 SGHNT, CDR2 YYREEE (reference sequence). V was trimmed by 4 bases and J by 1 base, leaving 12 bases between them. The chain's CDR3 is CASSADTGAKNIQYF. CDR3 DNA: TGTGCCAGCAGCGCGGACACCGGTGCCAAAAACATTCAGTACTTC.

This chain joins TRBV27 and TRBJ1-6; 9 bases agree with TRBD1. Germline loops: CDR1 MNHEY, CDR2 SMNVEV (reference sequence). CDR3 length: 16 amino acids. Trimming cost V 8 bases and J 7 bases; bases outside gene matches: 12. DNA of the CDR3: TGTGCCAGCCGTAATTACCTGACAGGGGGGAATTCACCCCTCCACTTT. This encodes CASRNYLTGGNSPLHF.

The rearrangement joins TRBV18 to TRBJ1-4; the D is unclear. The CDR3 covers 15 residues. V shed 0 bases and J shed 7 bases, with 12 bases lying between them. The germline CDR1 and CDR2 sequences are KGHSH and LQKENI. The CDR3 sequence is CASSPPSGRAEKLFF. The CDR3 DNA reads as TGTGCCAGCTCACCACCCAGCGGGAGGGCTGAAAAACTGTTTTTT.

A few counts support this clone. J is TRBJ2-1 and V is TRBV10-2, with TRBD2 identical over 7 bases. Germline V lookup: CDR1 WSHSY, CDR2 SAAADI. Trimming took 6 bases from V and 0 from J; bases not matched to a gene: 5. This CDR3 has 15 amino acids. CDR3 nucleotides: TGCGCCAGCAGGCCGGGACTAAGCTCCTACAATGAGCAGTTCTTC. Encoded protein: CASRPGLSSYNEQFF.

J is TRBJ1-5 and V is TRBV2; no reliable D call. Looked up from germline, CDR1 is SNHLY and CDR2 is FYNNEI. V lost 6 bases and J lost 7, with 10 bases in between. The CDR3 spans 12 residues. Written as DNA, the CDR3 is TGTGCCAGCAGGAGGGAGGGACAGCCCCAGCATTTT. This sequence encodes CASRREGQPQHF.

V usage is TRBV9 and J usage is TRBJ2-7; D is possibly TRBD2 (6 bases). The CDR3 contains 13 residues. Germline-derived CDR1 and CDR2 are SGDLS and YYNGEE. V was cut by 0 bases and J by 2 bases, with 6 bases left in between. The DNA for the CDR3 is TGTGCCAGCAGCGTAGCTAGCGCCTACGAGCAGTACTTC. The encoded protein is CASSVASAYEQYF.